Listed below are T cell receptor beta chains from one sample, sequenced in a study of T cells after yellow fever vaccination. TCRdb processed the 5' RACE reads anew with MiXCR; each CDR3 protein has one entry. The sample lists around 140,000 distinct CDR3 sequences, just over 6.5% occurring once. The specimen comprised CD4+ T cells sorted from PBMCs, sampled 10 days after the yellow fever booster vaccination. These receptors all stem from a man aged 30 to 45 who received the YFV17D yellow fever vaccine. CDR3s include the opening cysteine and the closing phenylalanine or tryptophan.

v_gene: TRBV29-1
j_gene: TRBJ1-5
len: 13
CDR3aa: CSVVDGGNQPQHF

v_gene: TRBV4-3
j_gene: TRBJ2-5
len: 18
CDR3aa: CASSQGVGGTNYQETQYF

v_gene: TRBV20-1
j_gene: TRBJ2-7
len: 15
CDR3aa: CSARDLAGGPFEQYF

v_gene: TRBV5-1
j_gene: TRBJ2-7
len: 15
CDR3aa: CASSSRGTQNYEQYF

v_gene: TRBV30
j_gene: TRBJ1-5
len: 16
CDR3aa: CAWSASRGLGNQPQHF

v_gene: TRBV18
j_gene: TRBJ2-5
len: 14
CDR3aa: CASSPPPGQETQYF

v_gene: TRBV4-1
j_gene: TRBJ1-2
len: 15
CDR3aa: CASSQAVLTNYGYTF

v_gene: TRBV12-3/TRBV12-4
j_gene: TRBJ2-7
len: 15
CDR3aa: CASQFIRGTTYEQYF

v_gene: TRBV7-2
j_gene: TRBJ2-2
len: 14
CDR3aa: CASAGRNGGGELFF

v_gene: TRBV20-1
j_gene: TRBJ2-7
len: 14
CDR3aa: CSARAGTSVAEQYF

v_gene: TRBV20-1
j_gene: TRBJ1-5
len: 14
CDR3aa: CSAPQGAHNQPQHF

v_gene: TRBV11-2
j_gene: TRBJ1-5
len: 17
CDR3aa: CASSLDAWGQSGQPQHF

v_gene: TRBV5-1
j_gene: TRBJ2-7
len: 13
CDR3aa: CASSVRGLGEQYF

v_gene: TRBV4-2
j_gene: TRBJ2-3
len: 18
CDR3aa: CASGPGPICRRGTDTQYF

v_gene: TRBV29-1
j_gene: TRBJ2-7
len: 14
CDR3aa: CSVELGQGANEQYF

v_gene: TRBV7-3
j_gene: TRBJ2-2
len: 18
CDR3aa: CASSLRVGGDANTGELFF

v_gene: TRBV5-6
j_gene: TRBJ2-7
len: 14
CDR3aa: CASSSPGGAYEQYF

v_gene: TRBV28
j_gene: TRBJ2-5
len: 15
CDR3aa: CASSLGESQRETQYF

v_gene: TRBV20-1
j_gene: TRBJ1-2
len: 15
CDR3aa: CSASKRDSGGYGYTF

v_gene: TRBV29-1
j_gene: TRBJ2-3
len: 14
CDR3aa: CSVAGTSHTDTQYF

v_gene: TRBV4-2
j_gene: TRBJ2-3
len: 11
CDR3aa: CASRNTNTQYF

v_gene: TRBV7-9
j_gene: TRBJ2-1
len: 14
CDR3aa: CASSLAGKAGEQFF

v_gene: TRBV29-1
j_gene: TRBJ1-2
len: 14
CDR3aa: CSVEGDGGNYGYTF

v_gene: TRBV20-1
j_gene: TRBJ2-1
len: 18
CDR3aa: CSASPGLAGGGSYNEQFF

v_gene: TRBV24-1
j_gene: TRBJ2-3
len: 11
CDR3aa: CATSDDGTQYF

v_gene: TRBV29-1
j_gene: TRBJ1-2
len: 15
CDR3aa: CSVLRQGGANYGYTF

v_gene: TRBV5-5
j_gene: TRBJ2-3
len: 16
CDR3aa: CASSVLTSGGGDTQYF

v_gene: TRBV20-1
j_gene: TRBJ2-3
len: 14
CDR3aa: CSASSGRTPDTQYF

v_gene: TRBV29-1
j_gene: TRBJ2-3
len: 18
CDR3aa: CSVEGRGDRLAGTDTQYF

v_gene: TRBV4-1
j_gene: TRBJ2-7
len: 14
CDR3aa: CASSQPTSSYEQYF

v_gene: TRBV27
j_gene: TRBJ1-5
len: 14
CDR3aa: CASSLRRGNQPQHF

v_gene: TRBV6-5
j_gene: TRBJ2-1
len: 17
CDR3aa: CASRGGPGLSPYNEQFF

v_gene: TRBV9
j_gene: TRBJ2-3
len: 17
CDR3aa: CASSVGLAGGHTDTQYF

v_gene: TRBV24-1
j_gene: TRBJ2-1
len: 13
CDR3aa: CATQSGGLNEQFF

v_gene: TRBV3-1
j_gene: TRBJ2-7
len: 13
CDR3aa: CASTSAGVYEQYF

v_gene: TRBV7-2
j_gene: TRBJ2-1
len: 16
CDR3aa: CASSSPDRGPYNEQFF

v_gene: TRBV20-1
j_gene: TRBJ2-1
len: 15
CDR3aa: CSAAPGRERYNEQFF

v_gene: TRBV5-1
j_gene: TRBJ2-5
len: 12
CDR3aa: CASRVNQETQYF

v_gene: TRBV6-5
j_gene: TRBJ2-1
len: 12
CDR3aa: CASKNGLAEQFF

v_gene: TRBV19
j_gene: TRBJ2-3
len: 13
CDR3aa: CASRGQTSDTQYF

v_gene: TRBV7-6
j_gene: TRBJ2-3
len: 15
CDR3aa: CASSPGGGQIDTQYF

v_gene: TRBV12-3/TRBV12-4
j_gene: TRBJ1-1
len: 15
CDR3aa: CASSSTGTGNTEAFF

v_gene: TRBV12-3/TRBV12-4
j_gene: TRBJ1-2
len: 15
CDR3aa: CASSPTGPTNYGYTF

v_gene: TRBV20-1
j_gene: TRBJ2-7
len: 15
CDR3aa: CSARDLRDKAYEQYF

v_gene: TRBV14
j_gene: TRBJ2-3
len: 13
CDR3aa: CASSQDPDNTQYF

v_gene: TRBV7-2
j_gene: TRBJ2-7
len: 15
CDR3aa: CASSLTSGSAYEQYF

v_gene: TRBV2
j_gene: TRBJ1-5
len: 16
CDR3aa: CASRGPAGASNQPQHF

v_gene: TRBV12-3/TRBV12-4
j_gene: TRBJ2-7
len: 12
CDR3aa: CASSFQGFEQYF

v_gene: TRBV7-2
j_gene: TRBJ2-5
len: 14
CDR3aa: CASSPGTGGETQYF

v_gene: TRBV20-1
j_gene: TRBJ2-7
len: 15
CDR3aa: CSARDRAHSGYEQYF

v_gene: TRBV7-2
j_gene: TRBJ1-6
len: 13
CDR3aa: CASRSSVGSPLHF

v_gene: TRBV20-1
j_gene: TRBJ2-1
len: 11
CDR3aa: CSANSAYEQFF

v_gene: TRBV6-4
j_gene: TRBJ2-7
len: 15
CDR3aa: CASSAEGGVLGEQYF

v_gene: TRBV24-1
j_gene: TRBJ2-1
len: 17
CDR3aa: CATSDSGRGGAYNEQFF

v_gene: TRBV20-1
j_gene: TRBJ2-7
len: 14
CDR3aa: CSALSSGATYEQYF

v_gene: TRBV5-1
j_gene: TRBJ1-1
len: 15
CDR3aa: CASSFGGAQGAEAFF

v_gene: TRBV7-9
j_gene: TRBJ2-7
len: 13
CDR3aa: CASSRMGAYEQYF

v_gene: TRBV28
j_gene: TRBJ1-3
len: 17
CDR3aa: CASSGPRTGSSGNTIYF

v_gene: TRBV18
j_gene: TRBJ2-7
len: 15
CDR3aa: CASSPTEVRRYEQYF

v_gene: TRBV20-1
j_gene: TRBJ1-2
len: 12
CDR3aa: CSALAPNYGYTF